Listed here are 9 T cell receptor beta chains from one sample, sequenced in a study of T cell repertoires in cytomegalovirus infection. TCRdb used MiXCR to reprocess the reads, holding one entry per CDR3 protein. This sample carries about 260,000 distinct CDR3 sequences, roughly 9% of them seen once, and the ten largest clones take about 16%. The sample consisted of PBMCs. These receptors all stem from a human donor in good health (CMV status not recorded). Some clones in this sample may be carry-over from other donors' samples.

This clonotype was seen many times. The gene calls are TRBV7-2 and TRBJ1-3; D gene unclear. This CDR3 is 15 amino acids long. Trimming took off 4 bases at V and 0 bases at J, with 10 bases between the two ends. Germline CDR1 SGHTA, CDR2 FQGNSA. CDR3 sequence (DNA): TGTGCCAGCAGCTCGACCGCGGGCTCTGGAAACACCATATATTTT. Protein product: CASSSTAGSGNTIYF.

The CDR3 spells CASSLSLSGANVLTF. The CDR3 nucleotides read TGTGCCAGCAGTTTATCCCTCTCTGGGGCCAACGTCCTGACTTTC. This chain joins TRBV27 and TRBJ2-6; D uncertain. The germline V gene has CDR1 MNHEY and CDR2 SMNVEV (reference sequence). The CDR3 length is 15 residues. V lost 0 bases and J lost 0, with 3 bases in between. Supplemented by reference TRBV27 and TRBJ2-6, the full variable domain reads EAQVTQNPRYLITVTGKKLTVTCSQNMNHEYMSWYRQDPGLGLRQIYYSMNVEVTDKGDVPEGYKVSRKEKRNFPLILESPSPNQTSLYFCASSLSLSGANVLTFGAGSRLTVL.

Many counts were recorded for this clonotype. This chain connects TRBV19 to TRBJ1-5; TRBD1 matches 8 bases. Germline V gene data show CDR1 as LNHDA and CDR2 as SQIVND (reference sequence). This CDR3 is 15 amino acids long. The trim removed 8 bases at V and 3 bases at J, leaving 9 bases unmatched. This CDR3 reads CASEDRAIINQPQHF. CDR3 sequence (DNA): TGTGCCAGTGAGGACAGGGCCATCATCAATCAGCCCCAGCATTTT.

This clonotype has more than one count but fewer than ten. The chain is built from TRBV20-1 and TRBJ2-7; 8 bases map to TRBD2. The V gene end was trimmed by 4 bases and the J gene end by 1 base; junction bases not matched to a gene: 9. Per germline, CDR1 DFQATT and CDR2 SNEGSKA (reference sequence). The CDR3 length is 15 residues. In DNA, the CDR3 is TGCAGTGCTAAACCTAGCGGGTTTGTATCCTACGAGCAGTACTTC. It yields the protein CSAKPSGFVSYEQYF.

This rearrangement joins TRBV6-6 to TRBJ1-1; TRBD1 matches 10 bases. With 6 bases clipped from V and 6 bases from J, the junction kept 10 bases outside the gene matches. This CDR3 is built from 15 residues. Germline lookup yields CDR1 MNHNY and CDR2 SVGAGI (reference sequence). The DNA for the CDR3 is TGTGCCAGCAGACCCCAGGGACAGGGGCGACCTGAAGCTTTCTTT. Protein product: CASRPQGQGRPEAFF.

In its sample, this clonotype is medium-sized. This chain connects TRBV7-2 to TRBJ2-7; tentative D call: TRBD1 (6 bases). The CDR3 covers 15 residues. V was clipped by 3 bases and J by 1 base, with 13 bases between them. Germline V lookup: CDR1 SGHTA, CDR2 FQGNSA. CDR3 residues: CASSLGTLPSYEQYF. In DNA form, the CDR3 reads TGTGCCAGCAGCTTGGGGACACTCCCTTCCTACGAGCAGTACTTC.

This clonotype was seen a few times. This sequence joins TRBV5-6 and TRBJ2-6, with D perhaps matching TRBD1 (6 bases). The germline V gene has CDR1 SGHDT and CDR2 YYEEEE. Trimming cost V 2 bases and J 3 bases, with 18 bases left between them. There are 18 residues in the CDR3. As DNA, the CDR3 is TGTGCCAGCAGCTTCTTCGGACAGCGGACAATTGGGGCCAACGTCCTGACTTTC. Its protein is CASSFFGQRTIGANVLTF.

This clonotype showed up many times. The V and J genes are TRBV27 and TRBJ1-6, with TRBD1 as a possible D gene (6 bases). The CDR3 is made up of 14 amino acids. CDR1 is MNHEY, CDR2 SMNVEV, per germline (reference sequence). Trimming took off 5 bases at V and 10 bases at J, with 15 bases between the two ends. The CDR3 reads CASSPPTGNSPLHF. DNA for the CDR3: TGTGCCAGCAGTCCGCCAACAGGGAACTCACCCCTCCACTTT.

This clonotype has just a few counts. The gene calls are TRBV4-3 and TRBJ2-1; 7 positions match TRBD2. The CDR3 length is 15 residues. Germline V gene data show CDR1 as LGHNA and CDR2 as YSLEER. The V and J ends lost 1 base and 6 bases, in that order; junction bases with no gene match: 6. Written as DNA, the CDR3 is TGCGCCAGCAGCCAAGGGCGGGGGTTCTTCAATGAGCAGTTCTTC. Protein: CASSQGRGFFNEQFF.